This section outlines one T cell receptor beta chain sequence together with its context. Its specificity is unknown. This entry belongs to a study of beta chain features in type 1 diabetes. Study-wide background: Patients did not differ from healthy donors in age, gender or cell yield.

The CDR3 runs 14 residues. V was cut by 2 bases and J by 5 bases, with 13 bases left in between. The germline V gene has CDR1 KGHSH and CDR2 LQKENI. Study-wide findings and caveats: More deletions and fewer insertions at VDJ junctions were found in patients with type 1 diabetes.

Reverse transcription of all isolated RNA meant that expressed TCRB transcripts were sequenced. Sequenced by immunoSEQ multiplex PCR; TCRdb stores in-frame clones only, minus some. The sample contains approximately 250,000 clones, 11% to 15% of which appear only once. The material sequenced was naive CD4+ T cells from blood. The chain has TRBV18 and TRBJ2-7; tentatively, D is TRBD1 (6 bases). This sequence was found in a woman aged 40 to 55 in good health. The CDR3 region has the DNA TGTGCCAGCTCACCAGTAGGGGGTGAAAACGAGCAGTACTTC. Protein product: CASSPVGGENEQYF.